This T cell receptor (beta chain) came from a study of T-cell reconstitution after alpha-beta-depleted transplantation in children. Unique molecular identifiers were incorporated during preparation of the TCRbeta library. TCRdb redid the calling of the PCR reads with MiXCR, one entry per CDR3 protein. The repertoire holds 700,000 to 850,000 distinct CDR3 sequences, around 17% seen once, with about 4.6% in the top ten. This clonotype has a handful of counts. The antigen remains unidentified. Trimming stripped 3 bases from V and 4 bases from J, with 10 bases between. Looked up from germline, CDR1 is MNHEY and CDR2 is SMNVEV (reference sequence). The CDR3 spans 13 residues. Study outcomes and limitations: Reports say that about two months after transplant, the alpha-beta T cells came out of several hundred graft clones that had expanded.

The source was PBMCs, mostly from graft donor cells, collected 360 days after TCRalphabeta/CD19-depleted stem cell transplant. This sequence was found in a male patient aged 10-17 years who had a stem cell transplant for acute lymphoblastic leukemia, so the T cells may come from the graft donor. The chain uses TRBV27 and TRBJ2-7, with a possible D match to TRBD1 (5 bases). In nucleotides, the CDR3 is TGTGCCAGCAGTTTTTGGGGCCCGTACGAGCAGTACTTC. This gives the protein CASSFWGPYEQYF.